A selection of T cell receptor beta chains follows, all from one sample in a study of regulatory T cells in long-lasting Graves disease. TCRdb called the multiplex PCR reads again in MiXCR, with one record for every CDR3 protein. The table lists 450,000 or so distinct CDR3 sequences, around a fifth of them singletons, with around 13% in the top ten. Source: peripheral blood mononuclear cells (PBMCs), taken when the disease was refractory, from a patient treated with antithyroid drugs. The source is a female donor with Graves disease. Both conserved end residues are part of each CDR3. Fields, in order: V gene, J gene, clone size, D gene, CDR3 DNA, CDR3 protein. The D gene is left open where the match is weak. Clone size is shown for a subset of rows, as once, few, many or a class of expanded clone.

V gene: TRBV12-3/TRBV12-4; J gene: TRBJ1-5; clone size: many; D gene: -; CDR3 DNA: TGTGCCAGCAACAACAGGGCAGGCAATCAGCCCCAGCATTTT; CDR3 protein: CASNNRAGNQPQHF
V gene: TRBV10-3; J gene: TRBJ2-2; clone size: -; D gene: -; CDR3 DNA: TGTGCCATCAAGGTGCAGTCGAACACCGGGGAGCTGTTTTTT; CDR3 protein: CAIKVQSNTGELFF
V gene: TRBV7-2; J gene: TRBJ1-5; clone size: few; D gene: -; CDR3 DNA: TGTGCCAGCAGCTTCGAGGGCGCGGGTCAGCCCCAGCATTTT; CDR3 protein: CASSFEGAGQPQHF
V gene: TRBV20-1; J gene: TRBJ1-1; clone size: -; D gene: -; CDR3 DNA: TGCAGTACTATGCCCTCGGGGGCCCTCACTGAAGCTTTCTTT; CDR3 protein: CSTMPSGALTEAFF
V gene: TRBV19; J gene: TRBJ1-5; clone size: -; D gene: -; CDR3 DNA: TGTGCCAGTACTCTTGCAGCGGGCAGTCAGCCCCAGCATTTT; CDR3 protein: CASTLAAGSQPQHF
V gene: TRBV7-2; J gene: TRBJ2-7; clone size: few; D gene: -; CDR3 DNA: TGTGCCAGCAGCTCGGGGAGAGCGGATACCTACGAGCAGTACTTC; CDR3 protein: CASSSGRADTYEQYF
V gene: TRBV20-1; J gene: TRBJ1-1; clone size: few; D gene: -; CDR3 DNA: TGCAGTGCAGAGAACCGGGGGGGTCGTACTGAAGCTTTCTTT; CDR3 protein: CSAENRGGRTEAFF
V gene: TRBV28; J gene: TRBJ2-7; clone size: many; D gene: TRBD1; CDR3 DNA: TGTGCCAGCAGCCCTGATACAGGGGACGAGCAGTACTTC; CDR3 protein: CASSPDTGDEQYF
V gene: TRBV15; J gene: TRBJ1-6; clone size: many; D gene: -; CDR3 DNA: TGTGCCACCAGCAGTACAAGCGGTGGGTATTCACCCCTCCACTTT; CDR3 protein: CATSSTSGGYSPLHF
V gene: TRBV19; J gene: TRBJ1-1; clone size: few; D gene: -; CDR3 DNA: TGTGCCAGTAGGAGACTCCCCGGCAGTGAAGCTTTCTTT; CDR3 protein: CASRRLPGSEAFF
V gene: TRBV2; J gene: TRBJ2-2; clone size: many; D gene: TRBD1; CDR3 DNA: TGTGCCAGCAGAGGGACAGCGAACACCGGGGAGCTGTTTTTT; CDR3 protein: CASRGTANTGELFF
V gene: TRBV2; J gene: TRBJ2-1; clone size: -; D gene: -; CDR3 DNA: TGTGCCAGCAGTCAAGACACGAGCTCCTACAATGAGCAGTTCTTC; CDR3 protein: CASSQDTSSYNEQFF
V gene: TRBV28; J gene: TRBJ2-7; clone size: many; D gene: -; CDR3 DNA: TGTGCCAGCAGCAGGGTCGGTTACGGGTCCTACGAGCAGTACTTC; CDR3 protein: CASSRVGYGSYEQYF
V gene: TRBV6-1; J gene: TRBJ2-7; clone size: many; D gene: -; CDR3 DNA: TGTGCCAGCAGTAAAGCACCAGATACTCCCGTCTCCGAGCAGTACTTC; CDR3 protein: CASSKAPDTPVSEQYF
V gene: TRBV20-1; J gene: TRBJ1-1; clone size: few; D gene: -; CDR3 DNA: TGCAGTGCTAGAGCCCTGGCCCGCGGCGGGGGGCACACTGAAGCTTTCTTT; CDR3 protein: CSARALARGGGHTEAFF
V gene: TRBV6-5; J gene: TRBJ2-3; clone size: -; D gene: TRBD2; CDR3 DNA: TGTGCCAGCAGTTATGGCGGGACTAGCGGAAAAAGCACAGATACGCAGTATTTT; CDR3 protein: CASSYGGTSGKSTDTQYF
V gene: TRBV2; J gene: TRBJ1-6; clone size: many; D gene: -; CDR3 DNA: TGTGCCAGCACCTCGGCAGGGGCCGGGAATTCACCCCTCCACTTT; CDR3 protein: CASTSAGAGNSPLHF
V gene: TRBV11-3; J gene: TRBJ1-1; clone size: many; D gene: TRBD1; CDR3 DNA: TGTGCCAGCAGCCAAAGACAGGGAGGTGGTGAAGCTTTCTTT; CDR3 protein: CASSQRQGGGEAFF
V gene: TRBV7-9; J gene: TRBJ2-7; clone size: many; D gene: -; CDR3 DNA: TGTGCCAGCAGCACAACAGGTTTCTACGAGCAGTACTTC; CDR3 protein: CASSTTGFYEQYF
V gene: TRBV20-1; J gene: TRBJ2-7; clone size: many; D gene: TRBD1; CDR3 DNA: TGCAGTGCTAGGACAGGGGGCTACGAGCAGTACTTC; CDR3 protein: CSARTGGYEQYF
V gene: TRBV25-1; J gene: TRBJ2-5; clone size: -; D gene: -; CDR3 DNA: TGTGCCAGCAGTGATTTCAGAGAGACCCAGTACTTC; CDR3 protein: CASSDFRETQYF
V gene: TRBV29-1; J gene: TRBJ1-4; clone size: many; D gene: -; CDR3 DNA: TGCAGCGCTACTCAGGGTAACGGTGAAAAACTGTTTTTT; CDR3 protein: CSATQGNGEKLFF
V gene: TRBV28; J gene: TRBJ2-6; clone size: many; D gene: -; CDR3 DNA: TGTGCCAGCAGTTCCTTGACAGGTGTAAGCTCTGGGGCCAACGTCCTGACTTTC; CDR3 protein: CASSSLTGVSSGANVLTF
V gene: TRBV11-2; J gene: TRBJ2-7; clone size: many; D gene: -; CDR3 DNA: TGTGCCAGCAGGGACAGACATTACTACGAGCAGTACTTC; CDR3 protein: CASRDRHYYEQYF
V gene: TRBV11-2; J gene: TRBJ2-7; clone size: many; D gene: TRBD2; CDR3 DNA: TGTGCCAGCAGCTTAGGGGCACTAGCGCGATATTACGAGCAGTACTTC; CDR3 protein: CASSLGALARYYEQYF
V gene: TRBV24-1; J gene: TRBJ2-5; clone size: few; D gene: TRBD1; CDR3 DNA: TGTGCCACCAGTGATTTCAGGGGGCCGGAGACCCAGTACTTC; CDR3 protein: CATSDFRGPETQYF
V gene: TRBV11-2; J gene: TRBJ1-1; clone size: many; D gene: -; CDR3 DNA: TGTGCCAGCAGCTTAGATCGAAACTGGGGGGACACTGAAGCTTTCTTT; CDR3 protein: CASSLDRNWGDTEAFF
V gene: TRBV3-1; J gene: TRBJ1-2; clone size: many; D gene: -; CDR3 DNA: TGTGCCAGCAGCCAACTACTCGGGCTTCGAGCTAACTATGGCTACACCTTC; CDR3 protein: CASSQLLGLRANYGYTF
V gene: TRBV30; J gene: TRBJ1-1; clone size: many; D gene: -; CDR3 DNA: TGTGCCTGGAGTCCCCAAGGTGGGGCTTTCTTT; CDR3 protein: CAWSPQGGAFF
V gene: TRBV5-1; J gene: TRBJ2-5; clone size: -; D gene: TRBD2; CDR3 DNA: TGCGCCAGCAGCCCCGGGACTAGAAAGACCCAGTACTTC; CDR3 protein: CASSPGTRKTQYF
V gene: TRBV12-3/TRBV12-4; J gene: TRBJ2-7; clone size: -; D gene: TRBD2; CDR3 DNA: TGTGCCAGCAGTTTAGAGAGCGGGGGCGCCGCCTACGAGCAGTACTTC; CDR3 protein: CASSLESGGAAYEQYF
V gene: TRBV29-1; J gene: TRBJ1-1; clone size: few; D gene: -; CDR3 DNA: TGCAGCTATGCCCCCCAAGGGGGAACTGAAGCTTTCTTT; CDR3 protein: CSYAPQGGTEAFF
V gene: TRBV10-3; J gene: TRBJ1-1; clone size: -; D gene: TRBD1; CDR3 DNA: TGTGCCATCAGTAACTTTGGGACAGGGGGCAACACTGAAGCTTTCTTT; CDR3 protein: CAISNFGTGGNTEAFF
V gene: TRBV30; J gene: TRBJ2-7; clone size: -; D gene: TRBD1; CDR3 DNA: TGTGCCTGGAACAAAGTCCAGGGGGCGCGGGAGCAGTACTTC; CDR3 protein: CAWNKVQGAREQYF
V gene: TRBV20-1; J gene: TRBJ2-5; clone size: few; D gene: -; CDR3 DNA: TGCAGTGCTAGATCCGGCAGGGTAGGGTGGGAGACCCAGTACTTC; CDR3 protein: CSARSGRVGWETQYF
V gene: TRBV6-2/TRBV6-3; J gene: TRBJ1-6; clone size: many; D gene: -; CDR3 DNA: TGTGCCAGCAGTTCCAGGGGAAGTAATTCACCCCTCCACTTT; CDR3 protein: CASSSRGSNSPLHF
V gene: TRBV6-1; J gene: TRBJ1-2; clone size: -; D gene: TRBD1; CDR3 DNA: TGTGCCAGCATTCAGGGGGGTGGGCACTATGGCTACACCTTC; CDR3 protein: CASIQGGGHYGYTF
V gene: TRBV4-1; J gene: TRBJ2-2; clone size: few; D gene: -; CDR3 DNA: TGCGCCAGCAGCGGCAGGGAACGGTACACCGGGGAGCTGTTTTTT; CDR3 protein: CASSGRERYTGELFF
V gene: TRBV30; J gene: TRBJ2-5; clone size: many; D gene: TRBD1; CDR3 DNA: TGTGCCTGGAGTGTGAGGGGGCTGGCGGAGACCCAGTACTTC; CDR3 protein: CAWSVRGLAETQYF
V gene: TRBV10-3; J gene: TRBJ2-7; clone size: few; D gene: TRBD1; CDR3 DNA: TGTGCCATCAGAGCCGGGACAGGGAGTTACGAGCAGTACTTC; CDR3 protein: CAIRAGTGSYEQYF
V gene: TRBV30; J gene: TRBJ2-3; clone size: -; D gene: -; CDR3 DNA: TGTGCCTGGGGGGACGCAGATACGCAGTATTTT; CDR3 protein: CAWGDADTQYF
V gene: TRBV10-3; J gene: TRBJ2-7; clone size: few; D gene: TRBD1; CDR3 DNA: TGTGCCATCAAAGACAGGGCGGTAGAGCAGTACTTC; CDR3 protein: CAIKDRAVEQYF
V gene: TRBV7-2; J gene: TRBJ2-2; clone size: many; D gene: TRBD1; CDR3 DNA: TGTGCCAGCAGCCAAAAACAGGGGTCCGGGGAGCTGTTTTTT; CDR3 protein: CASSQKQGSGELFF
V gene: TRBV20-1; J gene: TRBJ1-3; clone size: -; D gene: TRBD1; CDR3 DNA: TGCAGTGCTAAGGGGGCGGGGGTCTCTGGAAACACCATATATTTT; CDR3 protein: CSAKGAGVSGNTIYF
V gene: TRBV20-1; J gene: TRBJ2-7; clone size: -; D gene: TRBD2; CDR3 DNA: TGCAGTGCTAGAGAACCGGTGGCGGGAGGAGGGTACGAGCAGTACTTC; CDR3 protein: CSAREPVAGGGYEQYF
V gene: TRBV19; J gene: TRBJ1-6; clone size: few; D gene: -; CDR3 DNA: TGTGCCAGTAGTATGGGCACCCTGAGCTCCTATAATTCACCCCTCCACTTT; CDR3 protein: CASSMGTLSSYNSPLHF
V gene: TRBV29-1; J gene: TRBJ2-2; clone size: -; D gene: -; CDR3 DNA: TGCAGCGCCTCCTGGGACCCCTCGGCGGAGCTGTTTTTT; CDR3 protein: CSASWDPSAELFF
V gene: TRBV28; J gene: TRBJ1-6; clone size: many; D gene: -; CDR3 DNA: TGTGCCAGCAGTCTGACGGGACGTAATTCACCCCTCCACTTT; CDR3 protein: CASSLTGRNSPLHF
V gene: TRBV12-5; J gene: TRBJ2-2; clone size: -; D gene: TRBD2; CDR3 DNA: TGTGCTAGTGGTTTGTTGGGGGGAGGGAGGCCCACCGGGGAGCTGTTTTTT; CDR3 protein: CASGLLGGGRPTGELFF
V gene: TRBV11-2; J gene: TRBJ2-5; clone size: -; D gene: TRBD2; CDR3 DNA: TGTGCCAGCAGCTTAGGACTAGCGGGACCAGAGACCCAGTACTTC; CDR3 protein: CASSLGLAGPETQYF
V gene: TRBV24-1; J gene: TRBJ2-3; clone size: -; D gene: TRBD1; CDR3 DNA: TGTGCCACCGTCGGACAGGGCACAGATACGCAGTATTTT; CDR3 protein: CATVGQGTDTQYF
V gene: TRBV2; J gene: TRBJ1-1; clone size: many; D gene: TRBD1; CDR3 DNA: TGTGCCAGCGGCCGACAGGGGGACACTGAAGCTTTCTTT; CDR3 protein: CASGRQGDTEAFF
V gene: TRBV11-2; J gene: TRBJ2-3; clone size: -; D gene: -; CDR3 DNA: TGTGCCAGCAGCTTGAGCATAGCTAGCACAGATACGCAGTATTTT; CDR3 protein: CASSLSIASTDTQYF
V gene: TRBV7-2; J gene: TRBJ1-1; clone size: many; D gene: -; CDR3 DNA: TGTGCCAGCAGCTTAATGGGGCGGAACACTGAAGCTTTCTTT; CDR3 protein: CASSLMGRNTEAFF